This TCR beta chain was recovered during a study of T cell responses to AZD1222 COVID-19 vaccine. This CDR3 is 11 amino acids long. Germline V lookup: CDR1 KGHSH, CDR2 LQKENI. V shed 6 bases and J shed 8 bases, with 8 bases lying between them. The protocol was immunoSEQ multiplex PCR, while the TCRdb copy is restricted to in-frame clones and leaves out a portion. The repertoire holds 75,000 to 95,000 clones, with roughly 90% as singletons. Details on this clone: Its specificity is not known.

Whole-study results and caveats: Following two doses of AZD1222, Spike-specific TCR breadth and depth rose.

Sequenced material: peripheral blood, taken 28 days after the second AZD1222 dose. The source is an adult who received the AZD1222 COVID-19 vaccine. The chain couples TRBV18 to TRBJ2-1; possibly TRBD2 for D (6 bases). The CDR3 loop is CASSGGYEQFF. The CDR3 DNA reads TGTGCCAGCTCTGGGGGGTATGAGCAGTTCTTC.